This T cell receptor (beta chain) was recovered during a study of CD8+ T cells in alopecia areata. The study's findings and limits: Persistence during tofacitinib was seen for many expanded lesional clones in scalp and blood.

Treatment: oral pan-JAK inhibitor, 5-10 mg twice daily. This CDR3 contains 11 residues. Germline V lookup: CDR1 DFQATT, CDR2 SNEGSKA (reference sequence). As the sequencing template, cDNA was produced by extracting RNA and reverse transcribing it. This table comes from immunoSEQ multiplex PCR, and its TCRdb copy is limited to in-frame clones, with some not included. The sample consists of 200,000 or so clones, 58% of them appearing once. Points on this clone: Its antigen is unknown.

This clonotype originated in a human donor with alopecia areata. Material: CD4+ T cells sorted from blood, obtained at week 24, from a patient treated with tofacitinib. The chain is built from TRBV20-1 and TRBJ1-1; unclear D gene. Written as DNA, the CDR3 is TGCAGCATACGACCCCACACTGAAGCTTTCTTT. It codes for CSIRPHTEAFF.